The next 22 T cell receptor beta chains were all read from a single sample in a study of immune cell composition in non-small cell lung cancer. Assay: immunoSEQ multiplex PCR; the TCRdb copy retains only in-frame clones and omits some. Of 6,600 or so clones detected, 82% appear once; the ten largest clones hold over 7%. Normal lung was sampled as far from the tumour as possible, at least 3 cm. The sample consisted of non-adjacent lung tissue. The receptors stem from a human donor with non-small cell lung cancer.

The chain couples TRBV14 to TRBJ2-1; D possibly corresponds to TRBD1 (6 bases). CDR1 and CDR2 from the germline V gene are SGHDN and FVKESK. There are 12 residues in the CDR3. Trimming took off 0 bases at V and 14 bases at J, with 11 bases between the two ends. The CDR3 loop is CASSQEGRGEFF. As DNA, the CDR3 is TGTGCCAGCAGCCAAGAGGGCAGGGGAGAGTTCTTC.

The chain's CDR3 is CASSLVPTGGRNTIYF. The CDR3 DNA reads as TGTGCCAGCAGCTTGGTCCCCACAGGGGGCAGAAACACCATATATTTT. The V and J genes are TRBV7-9 and TRBJ1-3; 9 bases map to TRBD1. J lost 5 bases, V lost 3 bases, and 8 bases had no gene match. Germline assignment: CDR1 SEHNR and CDR2 FQNEAQ (reference sequence). The length of the CDR3 is 16 residues.

On this clone: One end of the junction is discordant with germline, which a read error may explain. V is TRBV7-9 and J is TRBJ2-3, with 7 bases matching TRBD1. The CDR3 extends over 12 amino acids. From germline, CDR1 is SEHNR and CDR2 FQNEAQ (reference sequence). This CDR3 is CASSLDRDRQYF. In DNA, the CDR3 is TGTGCCAGCAGTTTAGACAGGGATAGGCAGTATTTT.

This clone was detected only once. The CDR3 here is CASSLGLLHQYF. CDR3 coding DNA: TGTGCCAGCAGCCTCGGACTCCTCCACCAGTACTTC. This chain joins TRBV7-9 and TRBJ2-7, with D tentatively TRBD2 (5 bases). The germline gives CDR1 SEHNR, CDR2 FQNEAQ (reference sequence). Trimming removed 5 bases from V and 10 bases from J, with 15 bases in between. The CDR3 sequence is 12 residues long.

The V gene is TRBV27, the J gene TRBJ2-1; TRBD2 matches at 11 bases. After removal of 5 bases from V and 7 bases from J, the junction contained 10 bases not matched to a gene. Germline V lookup: CDR1 MNHEY, CDR2 SMNVEV (reference sequence). The CDR3 runs 16 residues. The CDR3 protein is CASSTGRLAGRNEQFF. In nucleotides, the CDR3 is TGTGCCAGCAGTACGGGGCGACTAGCGGGAAGGAATGAGCAGTTCTTC.

V is TRBV7-2 and J is TRBJ1-5; D is undetermined. V lost 5 bases and J lost 2, with 16 bases in between. The V gene's germline CDR1 is SGHTA and CDR2 FQGNSA. This CDR3 is built from 16 residues. The CDR3 region is CASSPRAAVGNQPQHF. Here the CDR3 DNA reads TGTGCCAGCAGCCCTCGAGCGGCCGTAGGCAATCAGCCCCAGCATTTT. Looking up the rest from reference TRBV7-2 and TRBJ1-5 gives the full variable domain: GAGVSQSPSNKVTEKGKDVELRCDPISGHTALYWYRQSLGQGLEFLIYFQGNSAPDKSGLPSDRFSAERTGGSVSTLTIQRTQQEDSAVYLCASSPRAAVGNQPQHFGDGTRLSIL.

The chain combines TRBV7-8 with TRBJ1-1; the D is unclear. V was pared by 2 bases and J by 3 bases, with 10 bases between. The germline V gene encodes CDR1 SGHVS and CDR2 FQNEAQ. This CDR3 contains 14 residues. The CDR3 protein is CASSLFHGDTEAFF. The CDR3 bases are TGTGCCAGCAGCTTATTCCACGGGGACACTGAAGCTTTCTTT. Full variable domain (rest looked up from reference TRBV7-8 and TRBJ1-1): GAGVSQSPRYKVAKRGQDVALRCDPISGHVSLFWYQQALGQGPEFLTYFQNEAQLDKSGLPSDRFFAERPEGSVSTLKIQRTQQEDSAVYLCASSLFHGDTEAFFGQGTRLTVV.

There are a few counts of this clone. The rearrangement uses TRBV7-3 and TRBJ2-7, with TRBD2 matching over 11 bases. CDR3 length: 15 amino acids. With V trimmed by 5 bases and J by 6 bases, 9 bases remained unmatched. CDR1 is SGHTA, CDR2 FQGTGA, per germline. The CDR3 region is CASSRLAGGQGEQYF. CDR3 coding DNA: TGTGCCAGCAGCCGGCTAGCGGGAGGCCAGGGCGAGCAGTACTTC. Full variable domain (outside the CDR3, taken from reference TRBV7-3 and TRBJ2-7): GAGVSQTPSNKVTEKGKYVELRCDPISGHTALYWYRQSLGQGPEFLIYFQGTGAADDSGLPNDRFFAVRPEGSVSTLKIQRTERGDSAVYLCASSRLAGGQGEQYFGPGTRLTVT.

The chain combines TRBV4-3 with TRBJ2-1; maybe TRBD1 (6 bases). V lost 0 bases and J 6 bases, leaving 12 bases between the germline ends. Germline V gives CDR1 LGHNA, CDR2 YSLEER. The CDR3 consists of 15 residues. Here the CDR3 DNA reads TGCGCCAGCAGCCAAGATGGGACACGCAGCAATGAGCAGTTCTTC. Residues: CASSQDGTRSNEQFF.

The chain joins TRBV7-9 to TRBJ1-6; D unclear. The germline CDR1 and CDR2 sequences are SEHNR and FQNEAQ (reference sequence). Trimming cost V 2 bases and J 10 bases, with 15 bases left between them. This CDR3 region has 15 residues. CDR3 region: CASSLIGLTGSPLHF. CDR3 DNA sequence: TGTGCCAGCAGCTTAATAGGGTTGACGGGATCACCCCTCCACTTT.

V is TRBV2 and J is TRBJ2-2; 7 bases line up with TRBD2. With V trimmed by 9 bases and J by 0 bases, 4 bases remained unmatched. This CDR3 region has 14 residues. Germline CDR1 reads SNHLY; CDR2 reads FYNNEI. For the CDR3, the DNA is TGTGCCAGTACTAGCGACGCGAACACCGGGGAGCTGTTTTTT. Translation gives CASTSDANTGELFF.

The gene calls are TRBV18 and TRBJ2-5, with TRBD2 identical over 9 bases. Per germline, CDR1 KGHSH and CDR2 LQKENI. Losses at the gene ends were 4 bases for V and 5 bases for J; bases not matched to a gene: 5. The CDR3 spans 14 residues. The CDR3 reads CASSLAGEWETQYF. DNA of the CDR3: TGTGCCAGCTCACTAGCGGGAGAATGGGAGACCCAGTACTTC. Filled out from reference TRBV18 and TRBJ2-5, the complete variable domain reads NAGVMQNPRHLVRRRGQEARLRCSPMKGHSHVYWYRQLPEEGLKFMVYLQKENIIDESGMPKERFSAEFPKEGPSILRIQQVVRGDSAAYFCASSLAGEWETQYFGPGTRLLVL.

The chain couples TRBV11-1 to TRBJ2-5, with TRBD2 identical over 7 bases. J gave up 5 bases and V 2 bases, and 5 bases lay outside the gene matches. The CDR3 is 14 amino acids. Germline V gene sequence: CDR1 SGHAT, CDR2 FQDESV (reference sequence). The CDR3 DNA reads TGTGCCAGCAGCTTAATACTAGCGAGTGAGACCCAGTACTTC. It encodes CASSLILASETQYF.

This chain connects TRBV2 to TRBJ2-7; 7 positions agree with TRBD2. The germline V gene encodes CDR1 SNHLY and CDR2 FYNNEI. The CDR3 runs to 15 residues. V lost 7 bases, J lost 2 bases, and 11 bases stayed unmatched. CDR3 sequence reads: CASNSPSGTAYEQYF. The CDR3 bases are TGTGCCAGCAATTCCCCAAGCGGGACCGCCTACGAGCAGTACTTC.

The gene calls are TRBV28 and TRBJ1-4; a possible D gene is TRBD1 (5 bases). The CDR3 sequence is 14 residues long. Germline CDR1 and CDR2: MDHEN and SYDVKM. Trimming stripped 9 bases from V and 8 bases from J, with 19 bases between. The CDR3 DNA follows: TGTGCCAGTCTTCCAAGCGGCGGGGGGGAAAAACTGTTTTTT. Its protein product is CASLPSGGGEKLFF.

This clone was picked up a small number of times. The chain combines TRBV4-2 with TRBJ1-3; 8 bases agree with TRBD1. The CDR3 is 16 amino acids. Germline lookup yields CDR1 LGHNA and CDR2 YNFKEQ. V shed 0 bases and J 0 bases; nucleotides not matched to a gene: 1. DNA of the CDR3: TGTGCCAGCAGCCAAGATGGACAGGGCTCTGGAAACACCATATATTTT. It encodes CASSQDGQGSGNTIYF.

The V gene is TRBV27, the J gene TRBJ1-2; D unresolved. Trimming removed 0 bases at V and 4 bases at J, with 15 bases between. Germline lookup yields CDR1 MNHEY and CDR2 SMNVEV (reference sequence). This CDR3 has 16 residues. The CDR3 is CASSLSRRGVAYGYTF. The CDR3 DNA sequence: TGTGCCAGCAGTTTATCGAGGAGAGGCGTTGCCTATGGCTACACCTTC.

This clone was seen once. This chain connects TRBV7-9 to TRBJ2-3; D is perhaps TRBD2 (5 bases). Between the trimmed V and J ends, which lost 1 base and 4 bases, there was a span of 15 bases. The CDR3 runs to 16 residues. Germline assignment: CDR1 SEHNR and CDR2 FQNEAQ (reference sequence). CDR3 bases: TGTGCCAGCAGCTTAGGACACAGCGGACCATCAGATACGCAGTATTTT. It yields the protein CASSLGHSGPSDTQYF.

The CDR3 sequence is CASSFRGGVDTEAFF. In nucleotides, the CDR3 is TGTGCCAGCAGTTTTAGAGGCGGGGTAGACACTGAAGCTTTCTTT. The gene calls are TRBV27 and TRBJ1-1; D is undetermined. The CDR3 runs to 15 residues. Germline V gene sequence: CDR1 MNHEY, CDR2 SMNVEV (reference sequence). Trimming took 3 bases from V and 3 from J, leaving 14 bases between them.

The chain combines TRBV6-1 with TRBJ2-7, with D perhaps TRBD2 (5 bases). Per the germline V gene, CDR1 is MNHNS and CDR2 is SASEGT. Trimming shortened V by 4 bases and J by 0 bases, and 10 bases separated the two germline ends. CDR3 length: 14 residues. The CDR3 sequence is CASSGGLGSYEQYF. As DNA, the CDR3 is TGTGCCAGCAGTGGAGGACTGGGCTCCTACGAGCAGTACTTC.

This chain joins TRBV7-8 and TRBJ1-5, with 8 bases that match TRBD1. Germline lookup yields CDR1 SGHVS and CDR2 FQNEAQ. This CDR3 is 14 amino acids long. With 5 bases clipped from V and 4 bases from J, the junction kept 4 bases outside the gene matches. CDR3 bases: TGTGCCAGCAGCCCCGGGACAGGTAATCAGCCCCAGCATTTT. Encoded protein: CASSPGTGNQPQHF.

V gene TRBV5-1 combines with J gene TRBJ1-4, with D possibly TRBD1 on 6 matching bases. Per the germline V gene, CDR1 is SGHRS and CDR2 is YFSETQ. Between the trimmed V and J ends, which lost 5 bases and 8 bases, there was a span of 19 bases. The CDR3 is 15 amino acids. Written as DNA, the CDR3 is TGCGCCAGCAGTACCAACGCGGGGGCAACGGAAAAACTGTTTTTT. The encoded protein is CASSTNAGATEKLFF.